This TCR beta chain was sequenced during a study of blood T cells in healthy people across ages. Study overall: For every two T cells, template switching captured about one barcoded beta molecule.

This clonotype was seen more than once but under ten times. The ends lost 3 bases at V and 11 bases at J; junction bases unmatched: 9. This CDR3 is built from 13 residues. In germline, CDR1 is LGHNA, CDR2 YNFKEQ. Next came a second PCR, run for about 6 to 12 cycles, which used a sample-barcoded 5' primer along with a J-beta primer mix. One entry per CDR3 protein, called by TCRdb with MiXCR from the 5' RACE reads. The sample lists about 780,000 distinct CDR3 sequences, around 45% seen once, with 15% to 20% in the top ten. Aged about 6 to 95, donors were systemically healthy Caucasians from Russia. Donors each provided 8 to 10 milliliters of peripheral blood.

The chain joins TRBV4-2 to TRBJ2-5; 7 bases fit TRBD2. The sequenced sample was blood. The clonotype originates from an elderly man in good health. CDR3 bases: TGTGCCAGCAGCCATGCGGGACTAAGTGAGCAGTACTTC. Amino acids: CASSHAGLSEQYF.